This TCR beta chain was captured in a study of molecular identifiers for immune sequencing clone quantification. The germline V gene encodes CDR1 SGHAT and CDR2 FQNNGV. The CDR3 is 14 residues long. Trimming took off 3 bases at V and 10 bases at J, with 13 bases between the two ends. This clonotype came up a few times. One entry per CDR3 protein, called by TCRdb with MiXCR from the PCR reads. The profile shows around 470,000 distinct CDR3 sequences, around 21% of them singletons. V gene TRBV11-2 combines with J gene TRBJ1-6; TRBD1 is a possible D gene (5 bases). Specimen: naive CD8+ T cells from blood, with Jurkat cell RNA spiked in. This sample's subset: FACS-sorted CD8+CD4-CCR7+CD45RA+ naive T cells. The TCR comes from a human donor in good health. Some libraries in this study had Jurkat cell RNA spiked in. In DNA, the CDR3 is TGTGCCAGCAGCTTTGAGACTGGGGGATCACCCCTCCACTTT. This codes for CASSFETGGSPLHF. The full variable domain, its missing parts supplied by reference TRBV11-2 and TRBJ1-6, is EAGVAQSPRYKIIEKRQSVAFWCNPISGHATLYWYQQILGQGPKLLIQFQNNGVVDDSQLPKDRFSAERLKGVDSTLKIQPAKLEDSAVYLCASSFETGGSPLHFGNGTRLTVT.